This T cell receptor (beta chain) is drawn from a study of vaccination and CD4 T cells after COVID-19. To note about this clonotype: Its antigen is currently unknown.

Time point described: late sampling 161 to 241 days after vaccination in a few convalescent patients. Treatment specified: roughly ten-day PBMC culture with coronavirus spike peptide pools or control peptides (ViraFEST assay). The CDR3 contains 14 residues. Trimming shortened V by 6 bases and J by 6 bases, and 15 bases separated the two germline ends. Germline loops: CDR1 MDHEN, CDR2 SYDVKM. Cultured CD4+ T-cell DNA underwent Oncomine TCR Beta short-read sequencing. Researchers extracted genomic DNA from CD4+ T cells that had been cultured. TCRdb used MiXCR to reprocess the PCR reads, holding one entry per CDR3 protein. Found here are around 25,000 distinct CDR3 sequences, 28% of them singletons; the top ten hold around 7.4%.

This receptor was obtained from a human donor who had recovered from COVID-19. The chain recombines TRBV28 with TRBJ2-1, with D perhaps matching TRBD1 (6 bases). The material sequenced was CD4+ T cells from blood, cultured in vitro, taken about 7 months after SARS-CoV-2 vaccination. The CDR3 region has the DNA TGTGCCAGCAGGGACAGACTAATTCTCAATGAGCAGTTCTTC. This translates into CASRDRLILNEQFF.